This T cell receptor beta chain was captured by sequencing in a study of vaccination effects on CD4 cells after COVID-19. The germline CDR1 and CDR2 sequences are LNHDA and SQIVND (reference sequence). The CDR3 totals 17 residues. The V segment lost 3 bases and the J segment 2 bases; nucleotides outside the gene matches: 6. Clones were read by immunoSEQ multiplex PCR, and TCRdb kept only the in-frame ones, dropping some. The sample includes about 45,000 clones, about 70% of them seen just once. A roughly 10-day culture period preceded the isolation of CD4+ T cells. Of the BNT162b2 and mRNA-1273 vaccines, participants received two doses of one or the other. Negative nucleocapsid antibody tests before and after vaccination confirmed no previous SARS-CoV-2 infection. Study-level results: Convalescent patients numbered few in the study; early post-infection timepoints were missing entirely. Marked clonal contraction was seen in infection- and vaccine-induced clones late after vaccination.

As for this clone: Its antigen is unidentified.

This TCR derives from a human donor who received a COVID-19 vaccine. Sequenced material: CD4+ T cells from PBMCs cultured without peptide, taken after COVID-19 vaccination. The J gene is TRBJ1-5, the V gene TRBV19, with 11 bases fitting TRBD1. CDR3: CASSIQPGQGGNQPQHF. The CDR3 DNA sequence: TGTGCCAGTAGTATCCAGCCGGGACAGGGGGGCAATCAGCCCCAGCATTTT.